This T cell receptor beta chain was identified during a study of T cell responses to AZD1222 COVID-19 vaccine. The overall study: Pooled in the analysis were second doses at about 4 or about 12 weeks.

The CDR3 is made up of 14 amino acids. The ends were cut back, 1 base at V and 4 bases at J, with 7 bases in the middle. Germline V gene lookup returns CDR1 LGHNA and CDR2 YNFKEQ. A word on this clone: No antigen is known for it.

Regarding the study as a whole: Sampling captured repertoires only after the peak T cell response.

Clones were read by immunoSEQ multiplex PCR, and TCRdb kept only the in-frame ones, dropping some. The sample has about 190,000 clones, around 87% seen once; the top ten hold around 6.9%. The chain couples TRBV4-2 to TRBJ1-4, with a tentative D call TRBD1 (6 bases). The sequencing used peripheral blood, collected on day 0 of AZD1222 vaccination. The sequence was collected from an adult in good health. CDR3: CASSQVGHNEKLFF. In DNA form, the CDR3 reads TGTGCCAGCAGCCAAGTGGGACATAATGAAAAACTGTTTTTT.